The present entry profiles one TCR beta chain with its context. The data were taken from a study of T cell changes during pregnancy in multiple sclerosis. Profiling relied on immunoSEQ multiplex PCR, and the TCRdb table lists in-frame clones only, not all of them. The sample yields 41,000 or so clones, around 89% seen once. The germline V gene encodes CDR1 MDHEN and CDR2 SYDVKM. Trimming left V 8 bases short and J 2 bases short, with 18 bases between. This CDR3 is 16 amino acids long. This receptor was taken from a female donor with multiple sclerosis, enrolled in a pregnancy study. The chain carries TRBV28 and TRBJ1-4; possible D gene TRBD1, 6 bases. The source material was CD4+ T cells from peripheral blood mononuclear cells, sampled in the first trimester of pregnancy. Written as DNA, the CDR3 is TGTGCCAGCGGCTGGACAGTAGGGGAGACTAATGAAAAACTGTTTTTT. Its protein is CASGWTVGETNEKLFF.